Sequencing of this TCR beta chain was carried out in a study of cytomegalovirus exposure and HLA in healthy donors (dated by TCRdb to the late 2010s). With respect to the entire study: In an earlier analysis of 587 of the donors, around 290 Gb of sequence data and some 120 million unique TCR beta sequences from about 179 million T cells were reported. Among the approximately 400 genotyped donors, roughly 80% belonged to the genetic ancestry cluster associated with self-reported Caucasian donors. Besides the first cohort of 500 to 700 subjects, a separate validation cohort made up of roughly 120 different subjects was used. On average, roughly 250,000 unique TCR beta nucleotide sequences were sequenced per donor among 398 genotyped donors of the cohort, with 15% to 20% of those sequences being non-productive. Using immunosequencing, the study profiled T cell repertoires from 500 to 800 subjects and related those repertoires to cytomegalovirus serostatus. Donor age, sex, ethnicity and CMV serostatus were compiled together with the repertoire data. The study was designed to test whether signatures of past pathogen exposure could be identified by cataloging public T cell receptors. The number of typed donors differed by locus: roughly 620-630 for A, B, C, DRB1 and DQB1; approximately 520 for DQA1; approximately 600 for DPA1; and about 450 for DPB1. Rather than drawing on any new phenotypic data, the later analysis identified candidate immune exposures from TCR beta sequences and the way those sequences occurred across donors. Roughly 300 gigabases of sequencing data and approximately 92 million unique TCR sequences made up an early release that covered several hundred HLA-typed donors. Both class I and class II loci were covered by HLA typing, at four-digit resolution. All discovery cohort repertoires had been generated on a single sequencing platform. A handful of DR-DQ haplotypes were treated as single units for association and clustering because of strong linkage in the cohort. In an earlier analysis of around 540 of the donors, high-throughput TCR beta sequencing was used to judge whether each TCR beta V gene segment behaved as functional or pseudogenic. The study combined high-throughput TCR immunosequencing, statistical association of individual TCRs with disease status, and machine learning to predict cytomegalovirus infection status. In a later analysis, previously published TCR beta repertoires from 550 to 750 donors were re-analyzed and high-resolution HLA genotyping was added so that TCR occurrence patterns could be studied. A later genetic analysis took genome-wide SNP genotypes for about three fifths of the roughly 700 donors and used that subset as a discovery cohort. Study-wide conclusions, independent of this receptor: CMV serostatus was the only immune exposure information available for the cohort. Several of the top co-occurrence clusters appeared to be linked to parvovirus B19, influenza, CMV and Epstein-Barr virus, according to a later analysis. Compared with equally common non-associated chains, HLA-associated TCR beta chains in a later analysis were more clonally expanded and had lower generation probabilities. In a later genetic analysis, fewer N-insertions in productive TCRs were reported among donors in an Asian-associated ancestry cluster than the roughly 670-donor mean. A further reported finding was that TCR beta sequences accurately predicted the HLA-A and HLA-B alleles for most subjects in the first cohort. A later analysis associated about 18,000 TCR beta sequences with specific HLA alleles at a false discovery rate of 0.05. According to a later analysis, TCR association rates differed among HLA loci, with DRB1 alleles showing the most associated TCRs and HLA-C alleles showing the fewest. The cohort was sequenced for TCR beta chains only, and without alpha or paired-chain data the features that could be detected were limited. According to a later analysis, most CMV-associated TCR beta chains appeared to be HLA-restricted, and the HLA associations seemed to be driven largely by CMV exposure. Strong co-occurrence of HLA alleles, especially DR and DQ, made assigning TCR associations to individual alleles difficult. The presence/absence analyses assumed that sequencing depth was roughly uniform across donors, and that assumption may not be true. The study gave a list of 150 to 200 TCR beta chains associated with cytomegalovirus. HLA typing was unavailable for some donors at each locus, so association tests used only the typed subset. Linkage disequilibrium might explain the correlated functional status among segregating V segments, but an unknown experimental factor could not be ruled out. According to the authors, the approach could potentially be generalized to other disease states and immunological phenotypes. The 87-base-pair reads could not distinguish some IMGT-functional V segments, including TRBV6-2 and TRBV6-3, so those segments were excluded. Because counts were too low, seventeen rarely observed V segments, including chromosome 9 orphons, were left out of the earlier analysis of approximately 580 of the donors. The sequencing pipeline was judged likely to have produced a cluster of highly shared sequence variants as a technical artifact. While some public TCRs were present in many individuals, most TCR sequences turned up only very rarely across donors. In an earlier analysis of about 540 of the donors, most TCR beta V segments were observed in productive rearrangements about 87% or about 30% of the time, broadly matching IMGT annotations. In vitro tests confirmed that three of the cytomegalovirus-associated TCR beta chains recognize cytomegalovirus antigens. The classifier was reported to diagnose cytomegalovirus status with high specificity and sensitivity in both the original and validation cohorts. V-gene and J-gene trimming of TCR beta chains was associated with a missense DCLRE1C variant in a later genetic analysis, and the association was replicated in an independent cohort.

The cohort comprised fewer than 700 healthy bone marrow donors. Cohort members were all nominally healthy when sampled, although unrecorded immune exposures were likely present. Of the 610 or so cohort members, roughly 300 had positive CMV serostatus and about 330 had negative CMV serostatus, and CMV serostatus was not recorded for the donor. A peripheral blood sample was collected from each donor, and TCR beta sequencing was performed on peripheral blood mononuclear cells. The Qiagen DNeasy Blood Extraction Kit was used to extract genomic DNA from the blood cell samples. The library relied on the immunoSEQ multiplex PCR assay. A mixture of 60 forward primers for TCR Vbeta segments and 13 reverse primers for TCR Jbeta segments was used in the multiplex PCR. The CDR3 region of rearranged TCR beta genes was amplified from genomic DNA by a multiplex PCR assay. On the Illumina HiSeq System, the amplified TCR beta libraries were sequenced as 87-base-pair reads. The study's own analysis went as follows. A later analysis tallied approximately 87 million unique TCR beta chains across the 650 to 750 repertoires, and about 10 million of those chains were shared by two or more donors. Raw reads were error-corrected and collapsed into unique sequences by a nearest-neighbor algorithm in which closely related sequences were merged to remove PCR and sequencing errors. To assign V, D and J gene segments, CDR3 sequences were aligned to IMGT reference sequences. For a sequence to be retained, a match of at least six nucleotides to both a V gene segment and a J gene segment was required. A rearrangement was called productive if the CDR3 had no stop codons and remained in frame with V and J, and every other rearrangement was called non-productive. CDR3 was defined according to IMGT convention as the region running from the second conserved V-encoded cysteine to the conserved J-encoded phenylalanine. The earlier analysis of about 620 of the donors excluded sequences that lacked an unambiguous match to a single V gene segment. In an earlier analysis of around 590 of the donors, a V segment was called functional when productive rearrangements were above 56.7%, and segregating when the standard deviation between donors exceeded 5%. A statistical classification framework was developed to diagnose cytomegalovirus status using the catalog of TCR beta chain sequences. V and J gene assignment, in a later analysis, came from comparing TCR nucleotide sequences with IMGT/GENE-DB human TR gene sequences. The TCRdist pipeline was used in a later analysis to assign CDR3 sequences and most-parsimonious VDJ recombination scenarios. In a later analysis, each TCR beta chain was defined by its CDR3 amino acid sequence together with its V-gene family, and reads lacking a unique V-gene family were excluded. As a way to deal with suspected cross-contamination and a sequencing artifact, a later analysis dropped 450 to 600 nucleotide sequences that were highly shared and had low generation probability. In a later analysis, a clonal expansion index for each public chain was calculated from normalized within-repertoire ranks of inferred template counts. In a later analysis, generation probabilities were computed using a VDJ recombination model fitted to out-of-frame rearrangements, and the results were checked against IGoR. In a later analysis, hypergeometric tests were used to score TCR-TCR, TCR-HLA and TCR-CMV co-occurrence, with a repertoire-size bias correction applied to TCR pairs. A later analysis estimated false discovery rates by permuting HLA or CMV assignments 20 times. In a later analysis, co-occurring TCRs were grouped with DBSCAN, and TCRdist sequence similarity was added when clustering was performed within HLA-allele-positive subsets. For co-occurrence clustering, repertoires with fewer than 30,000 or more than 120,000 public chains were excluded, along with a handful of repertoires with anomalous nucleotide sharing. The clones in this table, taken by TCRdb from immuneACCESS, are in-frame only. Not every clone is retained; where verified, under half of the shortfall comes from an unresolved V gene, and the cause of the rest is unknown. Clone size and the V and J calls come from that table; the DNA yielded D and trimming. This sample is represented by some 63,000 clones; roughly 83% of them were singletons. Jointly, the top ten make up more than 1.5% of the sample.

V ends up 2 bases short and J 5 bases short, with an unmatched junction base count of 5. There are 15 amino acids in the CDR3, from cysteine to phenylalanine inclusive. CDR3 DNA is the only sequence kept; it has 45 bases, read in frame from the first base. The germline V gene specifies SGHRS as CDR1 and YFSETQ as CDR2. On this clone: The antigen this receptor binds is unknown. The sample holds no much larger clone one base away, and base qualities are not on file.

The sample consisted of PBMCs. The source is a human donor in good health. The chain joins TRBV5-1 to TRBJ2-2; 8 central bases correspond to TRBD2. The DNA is TGCGCCAGCAGCTTTACGTCGGGAGGGACCGGGGAGCTGTTTTTT. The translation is CASSFTSGGTGELFF.